This T cell receptor beta chain was identified during a study of T cell responses to AZD1222 COVID-19 vaccine. On this clone: Its target is not known.

Generated by immunoSEQ multiplex PCR, the TCRdb table keeps only in-frame clones and is missing some. The sample records fewer than 200,000 clones, about 90% being singletons. Whole-study results and caveats: Donors in the cohort were predominantly white British and more often female, and clonal diversity was possibly underestimated. There were vaccine-associated CD4 TCRs across spike, dominant at 160-218 and 743-854. Close to half of all spike-specific TCRs reportedly target regions of the variants that are unmutated.

CDR1 is MDHEN, CDR2 SYDVKM, per germline. The germline V and J ends were trimmed by 6 bases and 2 bases, with 8 bases remaining between them. The CDR3 has 12 amino acids. The sample was peripheral blood, taken on day 0 of AZD1222 vaccination. V is TRBV28 and J is TRBJ2-7; D unclear. The receptor's source is an adult in good health. The CDR3 protein is CASRLRAYEQYF. CDR3 sequence (DNA): TGTGCCAGCAGGCTTCGAGCCTACGAGCAGTACTTC.